This T cell receptor (beta chain) was recorded in a study of CD8+CD57+ T cells in acquired aplastic anemia (dated 2018 in TCRdb). Notes on the research overall: On average, sorted CD4+ and CD8+ cells yielded 3.2 ug of extracted DNA, with a range of 0.2 to 27.4 ug. CD8+CD57+ expansion was defined as a frequency above the mean frequency observed in healthy subjects. Results and caveats for the whole study, not just this receptor: Twenty-nine CD8+ CDR3 sequences were found in both patients and controls but appeared to be highly expressed in patients and within the immunodominant clones of the patients. Patients and healthy controls showed no significant difference in CD8+ Simpson's diversity (P=0.060).

Patients chosen for sequencing had shown expansion of CD8+CD57+ cells by flow cytometry. Severe acquired aplastic anemia was diagnosed in all patients according to International Study of Aplastic Anemia and Agranulocytosis and Camitta criteria. No patient had received any therapy when blood was sampled. The study deep-sequenced TCR repertoires of sorted CD4+ and CD8+ blood T cells from severe aplastic anemia patients and healthy subjects. Patients were enrolled under clinicaltrials.gov protocols 00001620, 01623167, 00001397, 00071045, 00081523 and 00961064 in the USA. Ficoll-Paque density gradient centrifugation was used to isolate peripheral blood mononuclear cells. Before DNA extraction, CD4+ and CD8+ T cells were sorted by FACS or by magnetic beads. Here V drops 7 bases and J drops 1 base, and the junction holds 8 bases not matched to any gene. From the cysteine through the phenylalanine, the CDR3 covers 16 amino acids. CDR3 DNA only is kept here, 48 bases in frame from base 1.

Genomic DNA served as template for TCR beta VDJ combination and CDR3 sequence profiling. An Illumina HiSeq 2000 was the platform used for TCR repertoire sequencing. The paper's processing steps were these. Repertoire assessment relied on Simpson's diversity index, CDR3 size and DJ length profiles, and TRBV/TRBJ rearrangement plots. The most abundant DNA sequence in the deep sequencing data was defined as the immunodominant clone. CDR3 amino acid sequences were checked for sharing across subjects and were also compared against the VDJdb database and published repertoires. In TCRdb, the public reads were trimmed at Q25 with fastp and aligned with MiXCR, with productive beta chains retained. Duplicate CDR3 protein sequences are folded into a single record with the most common DNA and genes. None of the V and J calls come from the authors' own analysis; TCRdb made them. This sample has fewer than 200,000 distinct CDR3 sequences in its table, and 47% of those were observed once. The top ten clones comprise about 1.2% of the sample.

The sample holds many counts of this clonotype. Its specific antigen is unknown. No clone much larger than this one lies a single base away; base qualities are absent. The sequenced sample consisted of sorted CD4+, CD8+, or CD8+CD57+ T cells (not recorded which) from PBMCs. The chain is made from TRBV12-3 or TRBV12-4 and TRBJ2-5, and TRBD2 matches 11 of the central bases. The clonotype was recovered from a human donor with aplastic anemia. In nucleotide form, the sequence is TGTGCCAGCACCTTTTTAACTAGCGGGGGCCAAGAGACCCAGTACTTC. This sequence encodes CASTFLTSGGQETQYF.